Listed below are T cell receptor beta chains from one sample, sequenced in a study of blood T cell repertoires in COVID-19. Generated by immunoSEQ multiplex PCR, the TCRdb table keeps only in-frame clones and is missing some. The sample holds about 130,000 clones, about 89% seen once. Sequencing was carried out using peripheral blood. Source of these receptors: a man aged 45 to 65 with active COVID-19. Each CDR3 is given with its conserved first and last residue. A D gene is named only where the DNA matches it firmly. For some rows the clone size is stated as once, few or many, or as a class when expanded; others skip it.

CDR3nt: TGTGCCAGCAGTTTATTCCTTAATGAAAAACTGTTTTTT
CDR3aa: CASSLFLNEKLFF
d_gene: -
j_gene: TRBJ1-4
v_gene: TRBV12-3/TRBV12-4
abundance: -

CDR3nt: TGCGCCAGCAGCCAAGGACGGGGGGGTACAGATACGCAGTATTTT
CDR3aa: CASSQGRGGTDTQYF
d_gene: TRBD2
j_gene: TRBJ2-3
v_gene: TRBV4-3
abundance: -

CDR3nt: TGTGCCAGCAGTTTATTGGGCGCCGGGGAGCTGTTTTTT
CDR3aa: CASSLLGAGELFF
d_gene: -
j_gene: TRBJ2-2
v_gene: TRBV12-3/TRBV12-4
abundance: -

CDR3nt: TGTGCCAGCAGCCTCGGACAGGGGATACTACACTTCGGGCAGCCCCAGCATTTT
CDR3aa: CASSLGQGILHFGQPQHF
d_gene: TRBD1
j_gene: TRBJ1-5
v_gene: TRBV9
abundance: -

CDR3nt: TGTGCCAGTAGTGATCCGACGGCTACACGAGGGCAGAACTATGGCTACACCTTC
CDR3aa: CASSDPTATRGQNYGYTF
d_gene: -
j_gene: TRBJ1-2
v_gene: TRBV19
abundance: once

CDR3nt: TGTGCCAGCAGCCAGACAGGCACTGGGGCCAACGTCCTGACTTTC
CDR3aa: CASSQTGTGANVLTF
d_gene: -
j_gene: TRBJ2-6
v_gene: TRBV7-8
abundance: -

CDR3nt: TGTGCCAGCAGACTATTTGGGTCCTACGAGCAGTACTTC
CDR3aa: CASRLFGSYEQYF
d_gene: -
j_gene: TRBJ2-7
v_gene: TRBV27
abundance: -

CDR3nt: TGCGCCAGCAGCTTGATTGGCAGGTCTATGAACACTGAAGCTTTCTTT
CDR3aa: CASSLIGRSMNTEAFF
d_gene: -
j_gene: TRBJ1-1
v_gene: TRBV5-1
abundance: -

CDR3nt: TGTGCCAGCAGTTCCGACTTTGACCCCACCGGGGAGCTGTTTTTT
CDR3aa: CASSSDFDPTGELFF
d_gene: -
j_gene: TRBJ2-2
v_gene: TRBV27
abundance: -

CDR3nt: TGTGCCAGCAGCCAACGTAGCGAGGAGACCCAGTACTTC
CDR3aa: CASSQRSEETQYF
d_gene: -
j_gene: TRBJ2-5
v_gene: TRBV3-1/TRBV3-2
abundance: -

CDR3nt: TGTGCCAGCAGCCGGAGGGTGGGACTAGGGGACAATGAGCAGTTCTTC
CDR3aa: CASSRRVGLGDNEQFF
d_gene: TRBD2
j_gene: TRBJ2-1
v_gene: TRBV11-2
abundance: once

CDR3nt: TGTGCCAGTAGTATGCAGGGGAACACTGAAGCTTTCTTT
CDR3aa: CASSMQGNTEAFF
d_gene: -
j_gene: TRBJ1-1
v_gene: TRBV19
abundance: -

CDR3nt: TGTGCCAGCAGCCCTGGGGGACTTGACAATGAGCAGTTCTTC
CDR3aa: CASSPGGLDNEQFF
d_gene: -
j_gene: TRBJ2-1
v_gene: TRBV11-2
abundance: -

CDR3nt: TGTGCCAGCAGCCAAGGGGGGCATCAGCCCCAGCATTTT
CDR3aa: CASSQGGHQPQHF
d_gene: -
j_gene: TRBJ1-5
v_gene: TRBV14
abundance: -

CDR3nt: TGTGCCAGCAGTTTAGAAGGGCCGGGGACCGGGGAGCTGTTTTTT
CDR3aa: CASSLEGPGTGELFF
d_gene: -
j_gene: TRBJ2-2
v_gene: TRBV27
abundance: -

CDR3nt: TGTGCCAGCAGGAAAGGACAGGGGGGCGCAGATACGCAGTATTTT
CDR3aa: CASRKGQGGADTQYF
d_gene: TRBD1
j_gene: TRBJ2-3
v_gene: TRBV11-2
abundance: -

CDR3nt: TGTGCCAGCAGCCCTAGCGGGGGGCTGGATACGCAGTATTTT
CDR3aa: CASSPSGGLDTQYF
d_gene: TRBD2
j_gene: TRBJ2-3
v_gene: TRBV6-2/TRBV6-3
abundance: -

CDR3nt: TGTGCCAGCAGCCGCGGGGGGTTCCAAGAGACCCAGTACTTC
CDR3aa: CASSRGGFQETQYF
d_gene: TRBD2
j_gene: TRBJ2-5
v_gene: TRBV7-2
abundance: -

CDR3nt: TGCGCCAGCAGACTTACAGGGGGACCCCTGGATGGCTACACCTTC
CDR3aa: CASRLTGGPLDGYTF
d_gene: TRBD1
j_gene: TRBJ1-2
v_gene: TRBV4-1
abundance: -

CDR3nt: TGTGCCAGCAGCCAGGGGACAAGCCTTGGAAACACCATATATTTT
CDR3aa: CASSQGTSLGNTIYF
d_gene: -
j_gene: TRBJ1-3
v_gene: TRBV3-1/TRBV3-2
abundance: once

CDR3nt: TGCGCCAGCAGCGGGGGGACAGGCCAAGAGACCCAGTACTTC
CDR3aa: CASSGGTGQETQYF
d_gene: TRBD1
j_gene: TRBJ2-5
v_gene: TRBV5-1
abundance: -

CDR3nt: TGTGCCACCAGCGTCTTAGACAGGGGATCCTACGAGCAGTACTTC
CDR3aa: CATSVLDRGSYEQYF
d_gene: TRBD1
j_gene: TRBJ2-7
v_gene: TRBV15
abundance: -

CDR3nt: TGCGCCAGCAGCCCCGGTCGGGGGGCCTACGAGCAGTACTTC
CDR3aa: CASSPGRGAYEQYF
d_gene: TRBD2
j_gene: TRBJ2-7
v_gene: TRBV5-1
abundance: -

CDR3nt: TGTGCCAGCAGCCAGGGCCGGGACACTTTTACGACAACTAATGAAAAACTGTTTTTT
CDR3aa: CASSQGRDTFTTTNEKLFF
d_gene: -
j_gene: TRBJ1-4
v_gene: TRBV3-1/TRBV3-2
abundance: -

CDR3nt: TGTGCCAGCAGCTTGGACAGACAAGGCTACACCTTC
CDR3aa: CASSLDRQGYTF
d_gene: -
j_gene: TRBJ1-2
v_gene: TRBV5-4
abundance: few

CDR3nt: TGTGCCAGCAGCCAATTTCGTGTGCCGGGTTCACCCCTCCACTTT
CDR3aa: CASSQFRVPGSPLHF
d_gene: -
j_gene: TRBJ1-6
v_gene: TRBV3-1/TRBV3-2
abundance: -

CDR3nt: TGTGCCACCAGCCCCGACAGGGCGAACACTGAAGCTTTCTTT
CDR3aa: CATSPDRANTEAFF
d_gene: TRBD1
j_gene: TRBJ1-1
v_gene: TRBV15
abundance: -

CDR3nt: TGTGCCAGCAGTTCTCCGGGGGGGCCCAGCAATGAGCAGTTCTTC
CDR3aa: CASSSPGGPSNEQFF
d_gene: TRBD2
j_gene: TRBJ2-1
v_gene: TRBV27
abundance: -

CDR3nt: TGTGCCAGCAGCTTTGGAGACGGGGAGCTGTTTTTT
CDR3aa: CASSFGDGELFF
d_gene: -
j_gene: TRBJ2-2
v_gene: TRBV7-3
abundance: few

CDR3nt: TGTGCCAGTAGTATTTACAGGGCCAATCAGCCCCAGCATTTT
CDR3aa: CASSIYRANQPQHF
d_gene: -
j_gene: TRBJ1-5
v_gene: TRBV19
abundance: -

CDR3nt: TGTGCCAGCAGCTTGGGTGCGGTAAGCAATCAGCCCCAGCATTTT
CDR3aa: CASSLGAVSNQPQHF
d_gene: -
j_gene: TRBJ1-5
v_gene: TRBV5-6
abundance: -

CDR3nt: TGTGCCAGCAGCGCCGTCAGGCCCCAGCATTTT
CDR3aa: CASSAVRPQHF
d_gene: -
j_gene: TRBJ1-5
v_gene: TRBV5-8
abundance: -

CDR3nt: TGTGCCAGCAGCTTAGGCGGGGGGTCCACCGGGGAGCTGTTTTTT
CDR3aa: CASSLGGGSTGELFF
d_gene: TRBD2
j_gene: TRBJ2-2
v_gene: TRBV7-2
abundance: -

CDR3nt: TGTGCCAGCAGCCCCGGGGGGGGGTTCACAGATACGCAGTATTTT
CDR3aa: CASSPGGGFTDTQYF
d_gene: TRBD2
j_gene: TRBJ2-3
v_gene: TRBV9
abundance: -

CDR3nt: TGTGCCAGCAGTTACGCACAGTTTTCCTACGAGCAGTACTTC
CDR3aa: CASSYAQFSYEQYF
d_gene: -
j_gene: TRBJ2-7
v_gene: TRBV6-6
abundance: -

CDR3nt: TGTGCCAGCAGTGACGGCAGGGGGCCATTGAATGAGCAGTTCTTC
CDR3aa: CASSDGRGPLNEQFF
d_gene: TRBD1
j_gene: TRBJ2-1
v_gene: TRBV2
abundance: -

CDR3nt: TGCGCCAGCAGCTTGGGGACACTAAACACCGGGGAGCTGTTTTTT
CDR3aa: CASSLGTLNTGELFF
d_gene: -
j_gene: TRBJ2-2
v_gene: TRBV5-1
abundance: -

CDR3nt: TGTGCCAGCAGTGAAGATGCGGGCAGCACTGAAGCTTTCTTT
CDR3aa: CASSEDAGSTEAFF
d_gene: -
j_gene: TRBJ1-1
v_gene: TRBV6-1
abundance: -

CDR3nt: TGTGCCAGCACCTCTGAGCCAGCGGGGGGTGAGCAGTTCTTC
CDR3aa: CASTSEPAGGEQFF
d_gene: TRBD2
j_gene: TRBJ2-1
v_gene: TRBV2
abundance: -

CDR3nt: TGCGCCAGCAGCTTGGAAAGTCAGGGAGGGGGAAGCTCCTATAATTCACCCCTCCACTTT
CDR3aa: CASSLESQGGGSSYNSPLHF
d_gene: -
j_gene: TRBJ1-6
v_gene: TRBV5-1
abundance: -

CDR3nt: TGTGCCAGCAGCCAAGAGAGTAGAGGTTTCTCTGGAAACACCATATATTTT
CDR3aa: CASSQESRGFSGNTIYF
d_gene: -
j_gene: TRBJ1-3
v_gene: TRBV4-2
abundance: -

CDR3nt: TGTGCCAGCAGGTACATGTGGGCAAATGAAAAACTGTTTTTT
CDR3aa: CASRYMWANEKLFF
d_gene: -
j_gene: TRBJ1-4
v_gene: TRBV6-2/TRBV6-3
abundance: -

CDR3nt: TGCGCCAGCAGCTTGGACTGGGACAGCTCCTACAATGAGCAGTTCTTC
CDR3aa: CASSLDWDSSYNEQFF
d_gene: TRBD1
j_gene: TRBJ2-1
v_gene: TRBV5-1
abundance: -

CDR3nt: TGCGCCAGCAGCCAAGACCAAAATAGCAATCAGCCCCAGCATTTT
CDR3aa: CASSQDQNSNQPQHF
d_gene: -
j_gene: TRBJ1-5
v_gene: TRBV4-3
abundance: -

CDR3nt: TGTGCCAGCAGCAACCCCGCGACAGGGACCTTTGAGCAGTTCTTC
CDR3aa: CASSNPATGTFEQFF
d_gene: TRBD1
j_gene: TRBJ2-1
v_gene: TRBV5-4
abundance: -

CDR3nt: TGCGCCAGCAGCCAAGATCATTCCGGGAGTGAGCAGTTCTTC
CDR3aa: CASSQDHSGSEQFF
d_gene: -
j_gene: TRBJ2-1
v_gene: TRBV4-3
abundance: -

CDR3nt: TGCGCCAGCAGCTCTAGCTTTACGAACACCGGGGAGCTGTTTTTT
CDR3aa: CASSSSFTNTGELFF
d_gene: -
j_gene: TRBJ2-2
v_gene: TRBV5-1
abundance: -

CDR3nt: TGTGCCTGGACTCCGGGACAGACCTCTGGAAACACCATATATTTT
CDR3aa: CAWTPGQTSGNTIYF
d_gene: TRBD1
j_gene: TRBJ1-3
v_gene: TRBV30
abundance: -

CDR3nt: TGTGCCAGCAGTGAAGGGGGCCAAGGCTACACCTTC
CDR3aa: CASSEGGQGYTF
d_gene: -
j_gene: TRBJ1-2
v_gene: TRBV6-1
abundance: -

CDR3nt: TGTGCCAGCAGCCCCCGAGGGCGGGCGGGGGATACGCAGTATTTT
CDR3aa: CASSPRGRAGDTQYF
d_gene: -
j_gene: TRBJ2-3
v_gene: TRBV3-1/TRBV3-2
abundance: -

CDR3nt: TGTGCCAGCAGCTTAAGTTTTGGGCTAGCCGGGGGAGAGACCCAGTACTTC
CDR3aa: CASSLSFGLAGGETQYF
d_gene: -
j_gene: TRBJ2-5
v_gene: TRBV7-2
abundance: -

CDR3nt: TGTGCCAGCAGCGTTGCCGGGGAGATCACTGAAGCTTTCTTT
CDR3aa: CASSVAGEITEAFF
d_gene: -
j_gene: TRBJ1-1
v_gene: TRBV3-1/TRBV3-2
abundance: -

CDR3nt: TGCAGTGCTAGTACGGGCGGGGCAGATACGCAGTATTTT
CDR3aa: CSASTGGADTQYF
d_gene: -
j_gene: TRBJ2-3
v_gene: TRBV20-1
abundance: once

CDR3nt: TGTGCCAGCAGCTTAGGTGGCGGGGCCATCTCTGGGGCCAACGTCCTGACTTTC
CDR3aa: CASSLGGGAISGANVLTF
d_gene: -
j_gene: TRBJ2-6
v_gene: TRBV7-2
abundance: -